This T cell receptor (beta chain) was identified in a study of OX40 agonist ivuxolimab in advanced cancers. Study details: With ivuxolimab, an agonistic anti-OX40 (CD134) antibody, patients were treated. Among those treated, three patients had partial responses, one with hepatocellular carcinoma and two with cutaneous melanoma. People in dose escalation had one of these cancers: hepatocellular carcinoma, melanoma, renal cell or head and neck cancer.

Only in-frame clones appear in the TCRdb table, and some are missing; sequencing was by immunoSEQ multiplex PCR. This sample has 65,000 to 95,000 clones, with just under 95% found just once. The CDR3 is made up of 18 amino acids. Per germline, CDR1 WNHNN and CDR2 SYGVQD (reference sequence). With 10 bases removed from V and 0 bases from J, the gap between germline ends came to 22 bases. The chain links TRBV10-1 to TRBJ1-6, with D uncertain. Sequenced here: CD4+ or CD8+ T cells sorted from blood, sampled in a trial of the OX40 agonist ivuxolimab. The source is an adult with an advanced solid tumor such as melanoma, head and neck, liver or kidney cancer. The CDR3 spells CAKSAPSTSSSYNSPLHF. The DNA for the CDR3 is TGCGCCAAGAGTGCCCCCTCTACATCTAGCTCCTATAATTCACCCCTCCACTTT.